The 3 T cell receptor beta chains presented below share a single source sample, sequenced in a study of spatial heterogeneity in lung cancer. TCRdb analysed the 5' RACE reads with MiXCR anew, one entry per CDR3 protein. The table has about 120,000 distinct CDR3 sequences, more than 10% seen once; the top ten hold roughly 15%. The sample's time point: blood at routine non-recurrence follow-up after resection. Tumor, nontumor lung or frozen PBMC supplied whole RNA that was sequenced unsorted. The sequences come from PBMCs, collected at follow-up. These receptors originate from a male donor with early-stage non-small cell lung cancer.

V is TRBV5-1 and J is TRBJ2-7; D is perhaps TRBD1 (5 bases). V lost 7 bases, J lost 3 bases, and 17 bases lay in between. CDR3 length: 14 amino acids. The germline V gene has CDR1 SGHRS and CDR2 YFSETQ. CDR3 sequence reads: CASLKTARGYEQYF. In nucleotides, the CDR3 is TGCGCCAGCCTCAAGACAGCGCGTGGCTACGAGCAGTACTTC.

A few counts support this clonotype. The chain employs TRBV28 and TRBJ1-5; 9 bases agree with TRBD1. This CDR3 contains 12 residues. Germline CDR1 reads MDHEN; CDR2 reads SYDVKM. Trimming removed 6 bases from V and 6 bases from J; junction bases left unmatched: 0. The CDR3 nucleotides are TGTGCCAGCAGACAGGGGGCTCAGCCCCAGCATTTT. Translation: CASRQGAQPQHF.

This clonotype was counted only a few times. The chain recombines TRBV5-6 with TRBJ2-7, with D maybe TRBD1 (6 bases). Germline CDR1 is SGHDT and CDR2 is YYEEEE. Between the trimmed V and J ends, which lost 3 bases and 9 bases, there was a span of 22 bases. The CDR3 loop spans 15 amino acids. The CDR3 reads CASSSMTGLGFVQYF. The CDR3 nucleotides are TGTGCCAGCAGCTCGATGACAGGCTTAGGTTTTGTGCAGTACTTC.